The T cell receptor (beta chain) under discussion was sequenced for a study of blood T cells in healthy people across ages. Overall study results and limits: More naive CD4+ cells and higher diversity marked long-lived donors relative to aged donors. Nothing was known about donor CMV status, and this possibly confounded expanded clonotype changes. With age, beta diversity per million T cells declined roughly linearly, significantly by approximately 40. It was held that diversity estimates obtained from one million T cells represented underestimates.

Primed by a sample-barcoded 5' primer and a J-beta primer mix, a second PCR proceeded for about 6 to 12 cycles. TCRdb reprocessed the 5' RACE reads with MiXCR, giving one entry per CDR3 protein. The sample records hundreds of thousands of distinct CDR3 sequences, roughly three fifths being singletons. As regards this clonotype: Its specificity is not known.

This CDR3 has 19 amino acids. Germline V gene lookup returns CDR1 DFQATT and CDR2 SNEGSKA (reference sequence). The V and J ends lost 0 bases and 6 bases, in that order; junction bases with no gene match: 18. The rearrangement links TRBV20-1 to TRBJ2-4, with 9 nucleotides matching TRBD2. The sequence came from a man in his fifties or sixties in good health. Sequencing was done on a sample of blood. CDR3 sequence: CSARDFIAGVIPSRNIQYF. As DNA, the CDR3 is TGCAGTGCTAGAGACTTCATAGCGGGGGTGATACCTTCAAGAAACATTCAGTACTTC.